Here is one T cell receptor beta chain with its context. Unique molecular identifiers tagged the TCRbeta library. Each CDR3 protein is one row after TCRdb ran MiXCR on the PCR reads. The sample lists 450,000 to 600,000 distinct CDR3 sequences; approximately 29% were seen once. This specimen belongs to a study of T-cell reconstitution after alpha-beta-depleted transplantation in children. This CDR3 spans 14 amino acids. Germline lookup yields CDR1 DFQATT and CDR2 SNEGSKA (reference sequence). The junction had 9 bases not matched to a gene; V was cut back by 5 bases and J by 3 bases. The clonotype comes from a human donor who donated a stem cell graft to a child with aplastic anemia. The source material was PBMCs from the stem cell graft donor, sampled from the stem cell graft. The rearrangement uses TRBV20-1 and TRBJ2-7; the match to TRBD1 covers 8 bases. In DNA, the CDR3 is TGCAGTGCTTGCCCGGGGACAGGCTTCTACGAGCAGTACTTC. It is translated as CSACPGTGFYEQYF.